A single sample gave rise to the 19 T cell receptor beta chains below, sequenced in a study of T cells in Graves' hyperthyroidism and ophthalmopathy. The investigators amplified TCR beta CDR3 regions from RNA transcripts. Researchers ran a first-round RT-PCR on the TCR CDR3 using the HTBI primer set. TCRdb recomputed calls from the multiplex PCR reads with MiXCR, one row per CDR3 protein. The sample holds hundreds of thousands of distinct CDR3 sequences, approximately 15% seen once. Sequencing input: blood. The receptor set was obtained from a woman in her twenties or thirties with Graves' hyperthyroidism that later progressed to Graves' ophthalmopathy.

The chain uses TRBV18 and TRBJ2-1; D is perhaps TRBD1 (6 bases). The CDR3 runs 14 residues. V lost 4 bases, J lost 4 bases, and 11 bases lay in between. Germline V gene sequence: CDR1 KGHSH, CDR2 LQKENI. CDR3 bases: TGTGCCAGCTCACTCCGGGACAATTACAATGAGCAGTTCTTC. Translating it yields CASSLRDNYNEQFF. The full variable domain, in which reference TRBV18 and TRBJ2-1 provide the parts outside the CDR3, is NAGVMQNPRHLVRRRGQEARLRCSPMKGHSHVYWYRQLPEEGLKFMVYLQKENIIDESGMPKERFSAEFPKEGPSILRIQQVVRGDSAAYFCASSLRDNYNEQFFGPGTRLTVL.

This clonotype was observed many times. This chain links TRBV11-3 with TRBJ2-1, with a possible D match to TRBD1 (5 bases). The V gene lost 4 bases and the J gene lost 4 bases, with 17 bases spanning the gap. Per germline, CDR1 SGHNT and CDR2 YENEEA. CDR3 size: 16 residues. CDR3 bases: TGTGCCAGCAGCTCAACCGACAGAGCGATTTACAATGAGCAGTTCTTC. Its protein is CASSSTDRAIYNEQFF.

This clonotype came up many times. The DNA for the CDR3 is TGTGCCACCAGTGATTGGAGGGGCAGCATTAGTTATGGCTACACCTTC. Protein product: CATSDWRGSISYGYTF. The chain is built from TRBV24-1 and TRBJ1-2; a weak D match, TRBD1 (5 bases). The CDR3 sequence is 16 residues long. The germline V gene encodes CDR1 KGHDR and CDR2 SFDVKD. Trimming removed 2 bases from V and 5 bases from J, with 17 bases in between.

Details on this clonotype: With a much larger clone just one base away, this may be a read error. The rearrangement joins TRBV6-2 or TRBV6-3 to TRBJ2-2; 10 nucleotides agree with TRBD2. The ends lost 6 bases at V and 3 bases at J; junction bases unmatched: 7. Germline CDR1 MNHEY, CDR2 SVGEGT. The length of the CDR3 is 16 residues. The CDR3 loop is CASRPGLATDTGELFF. The CDR3 DNA follows: TGTGCCAGCAGACCGGGACTAGCGACGGACACCGGGGAGCTGTTTTTT.

V and J are TRBV7-9 and TRBJ2-5; D is ambiguous. From germline, CDR1 is SEHNR and CDR2 FQNEAQ (reference sequence). This CDR3 spans 14 amino acids. The V gene lost 5 bases and the J gene lost 7 bases, with 17 bases spanning the gap. This chain's CDR3 is CASSPSRTDGTQYF. The CDR3 DNA reads as TGTGCCAGCAGCCCCTCCCGGACGGACGGGACCCAGTACTTC.

This clonotype was detected ten times or more. CDR3 DNA: TGCAGTGCTAGAGCCGACCGTAACAATGAGCAGTTCTTC. Residues: CSARADRNNEQFF. The gene calls are TRBV20-1 and TRBJ2-1; D gene unclear. The CDR3 is made up of 13 amino acids. The ends were cut back, 1 base at V and 5 bases at J, with 9 bases in the middle. Germline CDR1 and CDR2: DFQATT and SNEGSKA (reference sequence).

This clonotype has a handful of counts. The V and J genes are TRBV18 and TRBJ1-5; TRBD1 matches 11 bases. The junction had 1 base not matched to a gene; V was cut back by 3 bases and J by 0 bases. Germline CDR1 reads KGHSH; CDR2 reads LQKENI. The CDR3 runs to 16 residues. The DNA of the CDR3 is TGTGCCAGCTCACCTGGGACAGGGGGTAGCAATCAGCCCCAGCATTTT. Translated, it gives CASSPGTGGSNQPQHF.

A few counts support this clonotype. The chain uses TRBV7-9 and TRBJ1-6, with 7 bases fitting TRBD1. Unmatched junction bases numbered 4, after V lost 4 bases and J lost 4 bases. The CDR3 length is 15 residues. Per the germline V gene, CDR1 is SEHNR and CDR2 is FQNEAQ (reference sequence). The CDR3: CASSWDSLYNSPLHF. As DNA, the CDR3 is TGTGCCAGCAGCTGGGACAGCTTATATAATTCACCCCTCCACTTT. Looking up the rest from reference TRBV7-9 and TRBJ1-6 gives the full variable domain: DTGVSQNPRHKITKRGQNVTFRCDPISEHNRLYWYRQTLGQGPEFLTYFQNEAQLEKSRLLSDRFSAERPKGSFSTLEIQRTEQGDSAMYLCASSWDSLYNSPLHFGNGTRLTVT.

The sample holds a few counts of this clonotype. V gene TRBV5-1 combines with J gene TRBJ2-7; maybe TRBD2 (6 bases). V lost 0 bases, J lost 2 bases, and 15 bases lay in between. The CDR3 has 16 residues. Per germline, CDR1 SGHRS and CDR2 YFSETQ. CDR3 residues: CASSLDPGGSAYEQYF. The CDR3 DNA is TGCGCCAGCAGCTTGGACCCCGGGGGAAGCGCCTACGAGCAGTACTTC.

There are many counts of this clonotype. The chain joins TRBV12-3 or TRBV12-4 to TRBJ1-6; 10 nucleotides agree with TRBD1. The CDR3 covers 15 residues. V lost 0 bases to trimming and J lost 10 bases; unmatched junction nucleotides: 3. The CDR3 loop is CASSLAGTGESPLHF. CDR3 sequence (DNA): TGTGCCAGCAGTTTAGCCGGGACAGGGGAATCACCCCTCCACTTT.

The chain carries TRBV9 and TRBJ1-1; 7 positions match TRBD1. This CDR3 comprises 15 residues. Germline CDR1 SGDLS, CDR2 YYNGEE. The ends lost 0 bases at V and 7 bases at J; junction bases unmatched: 9. Here the CDR3 reads CASSVATTGRGEAFF. CDR3 coding DNA: TGTGCCAGCAGCGTAGCTACGACAGGGAGGGGTGAAGCTTTCTTT.

This clonotype was recorded at least ten times. This rearrangement joins TRBV5-1 to TRBJ2-2, with D possibly matching TRBD2 (5 bases). Germline assignment: CDR1 SGHRS and CDR2 YFSETQ. CDR3 size: 14 residues. V lost 2 bases and J 1 base, leaving 6 bases between the germline ends. This CDR3 reads CASSFEGNTGELFF. CDR3 nucleotides: TGCGCCAGCAGCTTCGAGGGGAACACCGGGGAGCTGTTTTTT.

The genes are TRBV10-3 and TRBJ1-4, with 8 bases aligning to TRBD1. Trimming removed 6 bases from V and 4 bases from J; junction bases left unmatched: 7. The germline gives CDR1 ENHRY, CDR2 SYGVKD. The CDR3 contains 15 residues. The CDR3, as DNA: TGTGCCATCAGCCGAGGACAGGGCGATAATGAAAAACTGTTTTTT. This translates into CAISRGQGDNEKLFF.

This clonotype was detected ten times or more. The chain combines TRBV30 with TRBJ2-3; D may be TRBD1 (5 bases). Trimming pared 3 bases from V and 9 bases from J, leaving 16 bases between. The germline V gene encodes CDR1 GTSNPN and CDR2 SVGIG (reference sequence). The CDR3 covers 13 residues. The CDR3 DNA sequence: TGTGCCTGGAGCCCCAAGCCAACAGGAACGCAGTATTTT. Protein: CAWSPKPTGTQYF.

The table lists this clonotype with many counts. The rearrangement uses TRBV19 and TRBJ1-2; no definite D call. Trimming cost V 4 bases and J 0 bases, with 18 bases left between them. In germline, CDR1 is LNHDA, CDR2 SQIVND (reference sequence). The CDR3 sequence is 17 residues long. The CDR3 coding sequence is TGTGCCAGTAGTAAGGAGCTATGGGAGCTTACTAACTATGGCTACACCTTC. Its protein is CASSKELWELTNYGYTF.

In this sample, this clonotype turned up many times. The V call is TRBV11-2, the J call TRBJ2-1; D uncertain. The germline V gene encodes CDR1 SGHAT and CDR2 FQNNGV. Trimming left V 2 bases short and J 1 base short, with 15 bases between. The CDR3 length is 17 residues. The CDR3 sequence is CASSLNEWEGSYNEQFF. DNA of the CDR3: TGTGCCAGCAGCTTAAATGAGTGGGAAGGGTCCTACAATGAGCAGTTCTTC. The full variable domain, its missing parts supplied by reference TRBV11-2 and TRBJ2-1, is EAGVAQSPRYKIIEKRQSVAFWCNPISGHATLYWYQQILGQGPKLLIQFQNNGVVDDSQLPKDRFSAERLKGVDSTLKIQPAKLEDSAVYLCASSLNEWEGSYNEQFFGPGTRLTVL.

CDR3: CASSSASNTQYF. Here the CDR3 DNA reads TGTGCCAGCAGCTCAGCTAGCAATACGCAGTATTTT. The rearrangement joins TRBV5-4 to TRBJ2-3; a weak D match, TRBD2 (5 bases). The V gene's germline CDR1 is SGHNT and CDR2 YYREEE (reference sequence). This CDR3 comprises 12 residues. Trimming shortened V by 3 bases and J by 7 bases, and 9 bases separated the two germline ends.

This clonotype was recorded many times. This rearrangement joins TRBV28 to TRBJ1-5, with TRBD1 identical over 7 bases. V dropped 7 bases and J dropped 1; count of bases not matched to a gene: 4. Germline V lookup: CDR1 MDHEN, CDR2 SYDVKM. This CDR3 comprises 14 residues. The CDR3 here is CASTDRVSNQPQHF. CDR3 bases: TGTGCCAGCACTGACAGGGTCAGCAATCAGCCCCAGCATTTT.

In this sample, this clonotype turned up many times. The chain joins TRBV27 to TRBJ1-5; unclear D gene. From germline, CDR1 is MNHEY and CDR2 SMNVEV (reference sequence). The length of the CDR3 is 15 residues. Trimming cost V 2 bases and J 3 bases, with 11 bases left between them. CDR3 in DNA: TGTGCCAGCAGTTTAACGGGGATGGACAATCAGCCCCAGCATTTT. Translating gives CASSLTGMDNQPQHF.